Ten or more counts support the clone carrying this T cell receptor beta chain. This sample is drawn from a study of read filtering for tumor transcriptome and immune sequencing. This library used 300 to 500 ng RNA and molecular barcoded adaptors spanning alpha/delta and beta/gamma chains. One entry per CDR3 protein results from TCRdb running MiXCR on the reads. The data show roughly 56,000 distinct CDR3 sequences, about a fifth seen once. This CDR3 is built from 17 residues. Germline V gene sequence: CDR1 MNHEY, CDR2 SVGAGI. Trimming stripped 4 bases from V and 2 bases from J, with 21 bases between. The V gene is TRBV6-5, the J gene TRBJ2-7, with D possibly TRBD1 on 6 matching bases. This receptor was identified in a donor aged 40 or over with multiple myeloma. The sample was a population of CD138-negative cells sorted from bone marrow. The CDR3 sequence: CASSCKHRESLAYEQYF. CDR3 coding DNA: TGTGCCAGCAGTTGTAAGCACAGGGAATCCCTGGCCTACGAGCAGTACTTC.